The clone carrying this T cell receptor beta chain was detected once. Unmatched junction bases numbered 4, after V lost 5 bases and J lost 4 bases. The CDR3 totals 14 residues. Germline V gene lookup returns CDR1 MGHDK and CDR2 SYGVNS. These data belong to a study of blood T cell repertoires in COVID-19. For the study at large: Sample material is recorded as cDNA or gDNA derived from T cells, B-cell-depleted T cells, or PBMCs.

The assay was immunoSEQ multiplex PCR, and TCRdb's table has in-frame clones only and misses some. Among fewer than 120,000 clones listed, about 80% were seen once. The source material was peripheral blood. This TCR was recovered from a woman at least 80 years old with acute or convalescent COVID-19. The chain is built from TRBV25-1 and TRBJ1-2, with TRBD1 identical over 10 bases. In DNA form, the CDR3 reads TGTGCCAGCAGTCCGGGACAGGGGTTCTATGGCTACACCTTC. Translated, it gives CASSPGQGFYGYTF.